Sequencing of this T cell receptor (beta chain) was carried out in a study of cytomegalovirus exposure and HLA in healthy donors. V was trimmed by 1 base and J by 7 bases, leaving 14 bases between them. CDR3 size: 15 residues. The germline V gene has CDR1 SGHDN and CDR2 FVKESK. Amplification used 60 Vbeta primers and 13 Jbeta primers. Sequencing used immunoSEQ multiplex PCR; TCRdb keeps in-frame clones, though not all of them. The sample gives 250,000 or so clones, around nine tenths of which show up once; roughly 1.5% is in the top ten. This TCR was sampled from a girl aged 2 to 9 in good health and CMV-seronegative. The sample taken for sequencing was PBMCs. The V call is TRBV14, the J call TRBJ1-5; D possibly corresponds to TRBD1 (5 bases). CDR3 region: CASSQGGPSGQPQHF. In DNA form, the CDR3 reads TGTGCCAGCAGCCAAGGGGGCCCTTCAGGGCAGCCCCAGCATTTT.